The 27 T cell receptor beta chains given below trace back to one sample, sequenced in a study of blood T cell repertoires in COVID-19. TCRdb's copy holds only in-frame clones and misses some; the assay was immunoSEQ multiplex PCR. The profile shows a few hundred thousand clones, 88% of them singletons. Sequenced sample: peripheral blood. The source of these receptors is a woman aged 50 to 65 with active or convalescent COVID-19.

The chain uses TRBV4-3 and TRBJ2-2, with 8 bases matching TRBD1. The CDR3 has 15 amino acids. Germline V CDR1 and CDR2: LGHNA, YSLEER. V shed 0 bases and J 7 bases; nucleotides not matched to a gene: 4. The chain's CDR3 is CASSQDRGRGGELFF. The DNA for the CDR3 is TGCGCCAGCAGCCAAGACAGGGGGCGCGGCGGGGAGCTGTTTTTT.

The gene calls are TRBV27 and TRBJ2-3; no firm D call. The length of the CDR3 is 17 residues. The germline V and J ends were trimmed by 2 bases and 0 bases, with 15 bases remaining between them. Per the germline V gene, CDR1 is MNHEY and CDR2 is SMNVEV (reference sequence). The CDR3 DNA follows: TGTGCCAGCAGTTTACGTCGGCAGGCCCCTAGCACAGATACGCAGTATTTT. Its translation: CASSLRRQAPSTDTQYF.

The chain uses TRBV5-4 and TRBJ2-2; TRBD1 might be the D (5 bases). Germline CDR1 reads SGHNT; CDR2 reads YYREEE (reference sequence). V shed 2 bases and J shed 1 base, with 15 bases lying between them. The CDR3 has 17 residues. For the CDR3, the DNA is TGTGCCAGCAGCTTCGTTTTGGGCACAGGGAACACCGGGGAGCTGTTTTTT. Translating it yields CASSFVLGTGNTGELFF. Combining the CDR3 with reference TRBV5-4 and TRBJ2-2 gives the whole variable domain ETGVTQSPTHLIKTRGQQVTLRCSSQSGHNTVSWYQQALGQGPQFIFQYYREEENGRGNFPPRFSGLQFPNYSSELNVNALELDDSALYLCASSFVLGTGNTGELFFGEGSRLTVL.

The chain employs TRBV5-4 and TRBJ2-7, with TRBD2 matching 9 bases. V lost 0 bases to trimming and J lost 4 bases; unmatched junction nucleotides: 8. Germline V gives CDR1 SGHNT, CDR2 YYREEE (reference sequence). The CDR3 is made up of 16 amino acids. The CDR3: CASSLGTSSGAYEQYF. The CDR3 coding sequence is TGTGCCAGCAGCTTGGGTACGTCTAGCGGGGCTTACGAGCAGTACTTC.

CDR3 residues: CASRQGALRQETQYF. The CDR3 coding sequence is TGTGCCAGCCGGCAGGGGGCTCTCAGGCAAGAGACCCAGTACTTC. The V gene is TRBV28, the J gene TRBJ2-5, with 8 bases that match TRBD1. This CDR3 has 15 amino acids. J gave up 2 bases and V 8 bases, and 10 bases lay outside the gene matches. Germline values: CDR1 MDHEN, CDR2 SYDVKM.

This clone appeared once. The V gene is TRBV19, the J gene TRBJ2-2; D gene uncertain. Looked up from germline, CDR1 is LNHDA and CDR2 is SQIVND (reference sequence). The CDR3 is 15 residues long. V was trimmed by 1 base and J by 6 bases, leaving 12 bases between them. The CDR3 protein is CASSIGTKRAGELFF. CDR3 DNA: TGTGCCAGTAGTATAGGTACTAAACGGGCCGGGGAGCTGTTTTTT.

The DNA of the CDR3 is TGTGCCACCAGCAGAGGGAGGGGGCAAGGAGAGACCCAGTACTTC. It is translated as CATSRGRGQGETQYF. This chain connects TRBV15 to TRBJ2-5, with a tentative D call TRBD1 (7 bases). The CDR3 contains 15 residues. Trimming removed 1 base from V and 4 bases from J, with 13 bases in between. Germline V gives CDR1 LNHNV, CDR2 YYDKDF (reference sequence).

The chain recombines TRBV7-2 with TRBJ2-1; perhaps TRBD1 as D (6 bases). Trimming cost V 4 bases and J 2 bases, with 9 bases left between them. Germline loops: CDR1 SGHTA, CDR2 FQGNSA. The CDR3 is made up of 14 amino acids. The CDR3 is CASSSDSAYNEQFF. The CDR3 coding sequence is TGTGCCAGCAGCTCGGACAGTGCCTACAATGAGCAGTTCTTC.

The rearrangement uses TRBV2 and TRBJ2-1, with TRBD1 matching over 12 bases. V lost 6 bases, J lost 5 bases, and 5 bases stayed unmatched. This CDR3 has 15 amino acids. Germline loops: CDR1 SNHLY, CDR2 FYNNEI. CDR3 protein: CASRAGTGGHNEQFF. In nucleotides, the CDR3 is TGTGCCAGCAGGGCCGGGACAGGGGGCCACAATGAGCAGTTCTTC.

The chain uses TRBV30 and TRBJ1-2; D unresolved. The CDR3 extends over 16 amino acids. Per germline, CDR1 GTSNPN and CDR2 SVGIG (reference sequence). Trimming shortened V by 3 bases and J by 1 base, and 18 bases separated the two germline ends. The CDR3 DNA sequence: TGTGCCTGGAGACACACGCTGGGCAGAAGTAACTATGGCTACACCTTC. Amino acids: CAWRHTLGRSNYGYTF.

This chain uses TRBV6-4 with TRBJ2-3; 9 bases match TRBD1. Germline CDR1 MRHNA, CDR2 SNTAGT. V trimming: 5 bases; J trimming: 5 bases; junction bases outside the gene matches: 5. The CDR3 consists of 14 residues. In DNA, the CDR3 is TGTGCCAGCAGTCGACAGGGGGTTGGAGATACGCAGTATTTT. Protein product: CASSRQGVGDTQYF.

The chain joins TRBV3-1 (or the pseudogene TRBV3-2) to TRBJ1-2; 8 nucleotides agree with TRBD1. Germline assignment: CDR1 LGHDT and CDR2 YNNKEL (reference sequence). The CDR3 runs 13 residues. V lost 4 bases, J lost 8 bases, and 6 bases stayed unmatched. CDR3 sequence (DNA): TGTGCCAGCAGCCTAGGGACAGGTGGCGGCTACACCTTC. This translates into CASSLGTGGGYTF.

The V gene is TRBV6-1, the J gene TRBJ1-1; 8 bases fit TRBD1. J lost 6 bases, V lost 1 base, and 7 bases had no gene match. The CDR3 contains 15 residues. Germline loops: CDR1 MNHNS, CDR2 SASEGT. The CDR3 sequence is CASSEDPTGVAEAFF. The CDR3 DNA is TGTGCCAGCAGTGAAGACCCGACAGGGGTAGCTGAAGCTTTCTTT.

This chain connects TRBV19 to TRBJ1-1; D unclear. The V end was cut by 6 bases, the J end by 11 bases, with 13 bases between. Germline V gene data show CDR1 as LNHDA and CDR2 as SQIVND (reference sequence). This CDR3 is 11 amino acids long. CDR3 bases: TGTGCCAGTAGCCCGGGGTTTGACGCTTTCTTT. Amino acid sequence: CASSPGFDAFF.

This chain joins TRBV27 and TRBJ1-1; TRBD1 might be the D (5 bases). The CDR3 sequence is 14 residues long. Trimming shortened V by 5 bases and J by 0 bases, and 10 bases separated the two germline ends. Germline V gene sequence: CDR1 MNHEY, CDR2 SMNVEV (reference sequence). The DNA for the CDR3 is TGTGCCAGCAGTGTACAGGTCATGAACACTGAAGCTTTCTTT. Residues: CASSVQVMNTEAFF.

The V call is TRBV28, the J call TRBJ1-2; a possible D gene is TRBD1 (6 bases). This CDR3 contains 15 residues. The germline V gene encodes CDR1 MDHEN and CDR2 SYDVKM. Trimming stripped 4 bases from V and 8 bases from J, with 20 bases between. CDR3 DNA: TGTGCCAGCAGTTCCCCTACAGGGAAGATCGGGGGCTACACCTTC. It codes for CASSSPTGKIGGYTF.

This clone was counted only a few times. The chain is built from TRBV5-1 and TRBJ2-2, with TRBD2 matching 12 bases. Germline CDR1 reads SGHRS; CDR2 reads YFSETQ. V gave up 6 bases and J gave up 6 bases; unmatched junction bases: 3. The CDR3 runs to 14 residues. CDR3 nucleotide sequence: TGCGCCAGCAAACTAGCGGGGGGTGCCGGGGAGCTGTTTTTT. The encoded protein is CASKLAGGAGELFF. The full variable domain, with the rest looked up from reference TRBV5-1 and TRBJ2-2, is KAGVTQTPRYLIKTRGQQVTLSCSPISGHRSVSWYQQTPGQGLQFLFEYFSETQRNKGNFPGRFSGRQFSNSRSEMNVSTLELGDSALYLCASKLAGGAGELFFGEGSRLTVL.

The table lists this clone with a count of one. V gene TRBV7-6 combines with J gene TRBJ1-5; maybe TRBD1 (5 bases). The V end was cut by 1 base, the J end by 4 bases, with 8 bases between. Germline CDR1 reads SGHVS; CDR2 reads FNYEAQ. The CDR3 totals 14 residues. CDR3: CASSLEQENQPQHF. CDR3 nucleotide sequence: TGTGCCAGCAGCTTAGAACAGGAGAATCAGCCCCAGCATTTT.

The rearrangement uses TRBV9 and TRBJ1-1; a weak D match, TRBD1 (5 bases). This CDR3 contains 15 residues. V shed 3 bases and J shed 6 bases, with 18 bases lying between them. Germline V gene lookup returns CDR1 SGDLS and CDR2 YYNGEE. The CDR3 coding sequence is TGTGCCAGCAGCGACGGGGGGACTGGGCTATCTGAAGCTTTCTTT. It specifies CASSDGGTGLSEAFF.

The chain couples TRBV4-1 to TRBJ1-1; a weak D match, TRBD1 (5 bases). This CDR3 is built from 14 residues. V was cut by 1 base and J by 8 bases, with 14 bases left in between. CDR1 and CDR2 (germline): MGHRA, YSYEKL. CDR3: CASSQVAGRDEAFF. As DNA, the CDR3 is TGCGCCAGCAGCCAAGTCGCAGGGCGGGACGAAGCTTTCTTT.

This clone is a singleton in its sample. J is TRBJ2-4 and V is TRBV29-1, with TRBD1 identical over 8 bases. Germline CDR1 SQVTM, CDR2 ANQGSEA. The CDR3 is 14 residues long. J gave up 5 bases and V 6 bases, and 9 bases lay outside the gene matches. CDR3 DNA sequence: TGCAGCGTCAGACAGGGGACAGGTCAAAACATTCAGTACTTC. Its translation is CSVRQGTGQNIQYF.

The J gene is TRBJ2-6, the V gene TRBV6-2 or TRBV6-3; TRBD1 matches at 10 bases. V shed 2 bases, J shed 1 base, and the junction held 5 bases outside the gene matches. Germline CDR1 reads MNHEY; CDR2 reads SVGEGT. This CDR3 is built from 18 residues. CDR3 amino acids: CASSYQTGGISGANVLTF. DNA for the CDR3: TGTGCCAGCAGTTACCAGACAGGGGGCATATCTGGGGCCAACGTCCTGACTTTC.

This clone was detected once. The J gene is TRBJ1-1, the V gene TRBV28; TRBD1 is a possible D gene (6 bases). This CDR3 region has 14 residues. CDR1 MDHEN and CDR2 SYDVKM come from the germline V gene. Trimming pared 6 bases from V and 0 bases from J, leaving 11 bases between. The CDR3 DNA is TGTGCCAGCAGCCCCAGGGGCTTGAACACTGAAGCTTTCTTT. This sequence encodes CASSPRGLNTEAFF. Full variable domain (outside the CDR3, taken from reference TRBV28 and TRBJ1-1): DVKVTQSSRYLVKRTGEKVFLECVQDMDHENMFWYRQDPGLGLRLIYFSYDVKMKEKGDIPEGYSVSREKKERFSLILESASTNQTSMYLCASSPRGLNTEAFFGQGTRLTVV.

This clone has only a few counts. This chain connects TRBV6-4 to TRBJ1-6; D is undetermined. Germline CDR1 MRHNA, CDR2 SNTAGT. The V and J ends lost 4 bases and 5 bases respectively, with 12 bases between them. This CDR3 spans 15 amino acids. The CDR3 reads CASSGPGLHNSPLHF. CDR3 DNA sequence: TGTGCCAGCAGTGGTCCGGGTCTTCATAATTCACCCCTCCACTTT.

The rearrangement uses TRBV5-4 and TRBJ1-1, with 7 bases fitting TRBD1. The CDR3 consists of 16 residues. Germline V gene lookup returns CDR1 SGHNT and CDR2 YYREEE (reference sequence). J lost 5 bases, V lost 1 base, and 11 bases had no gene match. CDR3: CASSLIGTGDGTEAFF. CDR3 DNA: TGTGCCAGCAGCTTGATCGGCACAGGGGATGGGACTGAAGCTTTCTTT. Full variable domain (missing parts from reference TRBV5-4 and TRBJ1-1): ETGVTQSPTHLIKTRGQQVTLRCSSQSGHNTVSWYQQALGQGPQFIFQYYREEENGRGNFPPRFSGLQFPNYSSELNVNALELDDSALYLCASSLIGTGDGTEAFFGQGTRLTVV.

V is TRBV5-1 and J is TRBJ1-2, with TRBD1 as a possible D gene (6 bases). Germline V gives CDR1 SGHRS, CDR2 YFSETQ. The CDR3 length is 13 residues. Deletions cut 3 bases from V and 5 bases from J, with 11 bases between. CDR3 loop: CASSSTGPYGYTF. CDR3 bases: TGCGCCAGCAGCTCGACAGGACCTTATGGCTACACCTTC.

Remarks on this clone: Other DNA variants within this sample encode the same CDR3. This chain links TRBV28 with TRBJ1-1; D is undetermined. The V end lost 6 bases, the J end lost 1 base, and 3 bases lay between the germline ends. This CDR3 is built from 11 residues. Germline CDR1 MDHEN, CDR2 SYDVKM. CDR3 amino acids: CASRRNTEAFF. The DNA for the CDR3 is TGTGCCAGCAGGCGGAACACTGAAGCTTTCTTT. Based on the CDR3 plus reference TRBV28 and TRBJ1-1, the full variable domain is DVKVTQSSRYLVKRTGEKVFLECVQDMDHENMFWYRQDPGLGLRLIYFSYDVKMKEKGDIPEGYSVSREKKERFSLILESASTNQTSMYLCASRRNTEAFFGQGTRLTVV.